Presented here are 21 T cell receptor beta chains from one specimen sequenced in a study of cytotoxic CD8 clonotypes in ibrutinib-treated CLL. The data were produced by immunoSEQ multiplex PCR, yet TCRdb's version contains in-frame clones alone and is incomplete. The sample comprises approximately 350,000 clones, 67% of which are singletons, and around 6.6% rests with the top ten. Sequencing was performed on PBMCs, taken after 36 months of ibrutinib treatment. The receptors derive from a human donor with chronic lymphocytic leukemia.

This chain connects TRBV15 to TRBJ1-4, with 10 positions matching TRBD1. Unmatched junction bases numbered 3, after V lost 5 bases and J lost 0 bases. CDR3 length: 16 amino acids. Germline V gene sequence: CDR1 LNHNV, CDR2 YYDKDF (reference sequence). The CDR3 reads CATSGGTGATNEKLFF. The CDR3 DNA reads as TGTGCCACCAGCGGAGGGACAGGGGCAACTAATGAAAAACTGTTTTTT.

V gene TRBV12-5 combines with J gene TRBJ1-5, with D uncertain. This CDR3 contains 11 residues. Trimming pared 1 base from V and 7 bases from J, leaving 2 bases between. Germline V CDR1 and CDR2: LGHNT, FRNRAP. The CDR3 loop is CASGLGQPQHF. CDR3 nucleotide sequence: TGTGCTAGTGGTTTGGGGCAGCCCCAGCATTTT.

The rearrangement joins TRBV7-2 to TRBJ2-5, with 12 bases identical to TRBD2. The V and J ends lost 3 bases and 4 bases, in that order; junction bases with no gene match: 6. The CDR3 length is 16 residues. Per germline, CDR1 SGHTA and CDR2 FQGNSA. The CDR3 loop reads CASSFRTSGVGETQYF. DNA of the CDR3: TGTGCCAGCAGCTTCAGGACTAGCGGGGTGGGAGAGACCCAGTACTTC.

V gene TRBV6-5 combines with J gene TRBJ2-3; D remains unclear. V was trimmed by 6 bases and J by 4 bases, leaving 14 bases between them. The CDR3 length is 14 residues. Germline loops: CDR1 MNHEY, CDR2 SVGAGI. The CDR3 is CASRISMWSDTQYF. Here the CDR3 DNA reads TGTGCCAGCAGGATCTCTATGTGGTCAGATACGCAGTATTTT.

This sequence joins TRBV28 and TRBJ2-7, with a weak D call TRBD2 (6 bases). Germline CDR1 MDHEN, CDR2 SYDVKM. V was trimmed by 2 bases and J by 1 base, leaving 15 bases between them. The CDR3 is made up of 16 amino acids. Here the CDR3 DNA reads TGTGCCAGCAGTTTAGATTTGGGACTTGGATCCTACGAGCAGTACTTC. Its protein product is CASSLDLGLGSYEQYF. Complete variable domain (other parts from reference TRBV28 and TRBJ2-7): DVKVTQSSRYLVKRTGEKVFLECVQDMDHENMFWYRQDPGLGLRLIYFSYDVKMKEKGDIPEGYSVSREKKERFSLILESASTNQTSMYLCASSLDLGLGSYEQYFGPGTRLTVT.

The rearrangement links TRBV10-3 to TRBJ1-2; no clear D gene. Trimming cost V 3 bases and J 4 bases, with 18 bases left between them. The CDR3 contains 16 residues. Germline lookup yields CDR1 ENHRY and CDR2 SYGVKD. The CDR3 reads CAISDINKRVAYGYTF. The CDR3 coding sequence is TGTGCCATCAGTGATATTAATAAGAGGGTTGCCTATGGCTACACCTTC.

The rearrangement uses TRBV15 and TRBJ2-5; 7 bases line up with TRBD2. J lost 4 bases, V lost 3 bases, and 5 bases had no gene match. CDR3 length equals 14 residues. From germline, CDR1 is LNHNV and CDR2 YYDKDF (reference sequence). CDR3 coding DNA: TGTGCCACCAGCAGGGGAGGGGATGGAGAGACCCAGTACTTC. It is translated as CATSRGGDGETQYF.

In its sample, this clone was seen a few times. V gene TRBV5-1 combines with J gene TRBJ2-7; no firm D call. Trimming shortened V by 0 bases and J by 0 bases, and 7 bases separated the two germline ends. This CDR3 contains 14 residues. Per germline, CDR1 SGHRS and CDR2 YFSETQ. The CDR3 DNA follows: TGCGCCAGCAGCTTGGACATCCCCTCCTACGAGCAGTACTTC. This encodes CASSLDIPSYEQYF.

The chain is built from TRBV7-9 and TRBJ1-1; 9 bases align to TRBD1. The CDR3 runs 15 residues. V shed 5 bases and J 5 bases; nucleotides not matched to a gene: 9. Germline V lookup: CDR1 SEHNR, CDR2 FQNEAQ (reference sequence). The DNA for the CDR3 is TGTGCCAGCAGCCCTCCCTGGACAGGGGTGACTGAAGCTTTCTTT. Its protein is CASSPPWTGVTEAFF.

DNA of the CDR3: TGTGCCAGCAGTTTAGTAGGTACTCTCAAGACCCAGTACTTC. Residues: CASSLVGTLKTQYF. The chain is built from TRBV27 and TRBJ2-5; D gene uncertain. V lost 2 bases and J lost 6, with 13 bases in between. From germline, CDR1 is MNHEY and CDR2 SMNVEV (reference sequence). The CDR3 totals 14 residues.

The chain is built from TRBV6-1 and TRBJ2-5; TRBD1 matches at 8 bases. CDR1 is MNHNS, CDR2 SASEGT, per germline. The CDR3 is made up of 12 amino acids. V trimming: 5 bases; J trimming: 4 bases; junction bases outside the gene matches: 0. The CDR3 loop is CASSTGGETQYF. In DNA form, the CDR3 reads TGTGCCAGCAGTACAGGGGGAGAGACCCAGTACTTC.

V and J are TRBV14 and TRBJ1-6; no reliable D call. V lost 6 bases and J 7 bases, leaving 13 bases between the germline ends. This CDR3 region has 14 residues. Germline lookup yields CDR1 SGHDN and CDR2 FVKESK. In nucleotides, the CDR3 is TGTGCCAGCAGTCTGTACAGCGGGAATTCACCCCTCCACTTT. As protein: CASSLYSGNSPLHF.

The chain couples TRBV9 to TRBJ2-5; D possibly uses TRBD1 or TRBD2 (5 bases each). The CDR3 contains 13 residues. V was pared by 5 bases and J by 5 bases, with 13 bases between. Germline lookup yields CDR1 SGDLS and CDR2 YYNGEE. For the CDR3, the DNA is TGTGCCAGCAGGACAGAGGGGCGGGAGACCCAGTACTTC. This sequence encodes CASRTEGRETQYF.

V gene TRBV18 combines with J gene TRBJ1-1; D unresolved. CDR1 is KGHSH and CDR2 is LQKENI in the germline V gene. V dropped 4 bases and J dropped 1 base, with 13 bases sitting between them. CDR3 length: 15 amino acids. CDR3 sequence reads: CASSLRMESNTEAFF. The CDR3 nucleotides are TGTGCCAGCTCACTCCGGATGGAATCGAACACTGAAGCTTTCTTT.

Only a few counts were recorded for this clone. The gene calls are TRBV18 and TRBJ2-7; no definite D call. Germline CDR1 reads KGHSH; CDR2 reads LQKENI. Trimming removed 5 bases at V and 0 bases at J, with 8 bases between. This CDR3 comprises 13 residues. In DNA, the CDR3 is TGTGCCAGCTCATCCGGCCCCTCCTACGAGCAGTACTTC. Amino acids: CASSSGPSYEQYF.

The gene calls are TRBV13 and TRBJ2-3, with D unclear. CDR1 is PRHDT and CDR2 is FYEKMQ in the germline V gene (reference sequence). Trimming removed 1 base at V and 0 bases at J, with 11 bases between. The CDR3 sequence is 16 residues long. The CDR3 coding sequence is TGTGCCAGCAGCTTAGAGAGATCCCCTAGCACAGATACGCAGTATTTT. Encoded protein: CASSLERSPSTDTQYF.

CDR3 DNA sequence: TGCGCCAGCAGCCAGTGGGGACAACTTAACTCTGGGGCCAACGTCCTGACTTTC. Amino acids: CASSQWGQLNSGANVLTF. J is TRBJ2-6 and V is TRBV4-1, with a tentative D call TRBD1 (6 bases). CDR3 size: 18 residues. Germline V gene sequence: CDR1 MGHRA, CDR2 YSYEKL. Deletions cut 3 bases from V and 0 bases from J, with 15 bases between.

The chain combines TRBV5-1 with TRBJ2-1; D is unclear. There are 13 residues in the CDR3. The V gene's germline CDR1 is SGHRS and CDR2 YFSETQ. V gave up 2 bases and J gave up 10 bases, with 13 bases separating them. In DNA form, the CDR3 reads TGCGCCAGCAGCTTTATGGAGTTCACGGAGCAGTTCTTC. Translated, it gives CASSFMEFTEQFF. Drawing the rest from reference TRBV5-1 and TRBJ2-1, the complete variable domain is KAGVTQTPRYLIKTRGQQVTLSCSPISGHRSVSWYQQTPGQGLQFLFEYFSETQRNKGNFPGRFSGRQFSNSRSEMNVSTLELGDSALYLCASSFMEFTEQFFGPGTRLTVL.

The CDR3 sequence: CASSLGQPITGELFF. CDR3 sequence (DNA): TGTGCCAGCAGCCTGGGACAGCCGATCACCGGGGAGCTGTTTTTT. This chain links TRBV7-6 with TRBJ2-2; 7 nucleotides agree with TRBD1. Trimming removed 5 bases from V and 4 bases from J; junction bases left unmatched: 7. The germline V gene encodes CDR1 SGHVS and CDR2 FNYEAQ. The CDR3 is 15 amino acids. The full variable domain, with the rest looked up from reference TRBV7-6 and TRBJ2-2, is GAGVSQSPRYKVTKRGQDVALRCDPISGHVSLYWYRQALGQGPEFLTYFNYEAQQDKSGLPNDRFSAERPEGSISTLTIQRTEQRDSAMYRCASSLGQPITGELFFGEGSRLTVL.

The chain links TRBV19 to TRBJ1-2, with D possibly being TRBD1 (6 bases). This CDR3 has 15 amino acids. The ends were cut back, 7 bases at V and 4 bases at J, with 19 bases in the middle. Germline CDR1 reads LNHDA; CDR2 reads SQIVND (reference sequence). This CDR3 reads CASTDFRSDSYGYTF. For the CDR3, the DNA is TGTGCCAGTACCGACTTTCGGTCGGACAGCTATGGCTACACCTTC.

The CDR3 spells CSARQGYEQYF. The CDR3 nucleotides are TGCAGCGCACGACAGGGATACGAGCAGTACTTC. The V and J genes are TRBV29-1 and TRBJ2-7, with TRBD1 matching over 7 bases. CDR1 is SQVTM, CDR2 ANQGSEA, per germline. This CDR3 has 11 amino acids. After removal of 7 bases from V and 4 bases from J, the junction contained 4 bases not matched to a gene.